The 25 T cell receptor beta chains presented below share a single source sample, sequenced in a study of cytomegalovirus exposure and HLA in healthy donors. Measured with immunoSEQ multiplex PCR; TCRdb has only the in-frame clones, and not every one. The table has 220,000 or so clones, around 87% seen once. The sequenced sample consisted of PBMCs. These receptors originate from a woman aged 18 to 35 in good health and CMV-seropositive.

CDR3 nucleotide sequence: TGCGCCAGGGACAGGGTTGAGAGACTTAAGGACACCGGGGAGCTGTTTTTT. Its translation: CARDRVERLKDTGELFF. This chain uses TRBV5-1 with TRBJ2-2; 8 nucleotides match TRBD1. The germline gives CDR1 SGHRS, CDR2 YFSETQ. This CDR3 contains 17 residues. V lost 8 bases, J lost 3 bases, and 15 bases stayed unmatched.

The chain uses TRBV7-9 and TRBJ2-3; D is perhaps TRBD1 (5 bases). Germline V gene data show CDR1 as SEHNR and CDR2 as FQNEAQ (reference sequence). This CDR3 has 14 residues. The ends were cut back, 5 bases at V and 5 bases at J, with 14 bases in the middle. CDR3 region: CASSAWTGQDTQYF. The CDR3 DNA is TGTGCCAGCAGCGCATGGACCGGACAAGATACGCAGTATTTT.

This clone was recorded once. The chain employs TRBV28 and TRBJ2-7; possibly TRBD1 for D (6 bases). This CDR3 is 12 amino acids long. Trimming shortened V by 4 bases and J by 4 bases, and 8 bases separated the two germline ends. CDR1 and CDR2 (germline): MDHEN, SYDVKM. The CDR3 DNA follows: TGTGCCAGCAGTTCCGACAGGTACGAGCAGTACTTC. Translation gives CASSSDRYEQYF.

The chain combines TRBV7-3 with TRBJ2-7, with D perhaps matching TRBD2 (6 bases). Trimming took 2 bases from V and 4 from J, leaving 15 bases between them. Germline V gene lookup returns CDR1 SGHTA and CDR2 FQGTGA. The CDR3 consists of 15 residues. The DNA for the CDR3 is TGTGCCAGCAGCTTAGCCGGGGACTCCTCTTACGAGCAGTACTTC. This encodes CASSLAGDSSYEQYF.

The J gene is TRBJ2-7, the V gene TRBV6-5; weak D call: TRBD1 (5 bases). Germline V gene data show CDR1 as MNHEY and CDR2 as SVGAGI. V gave up 5 bases and J gave up 2 bases, with 13 bases separating them. The CDR3 loop spans 14 amino acids. CDR3 region: CASSQGQSTYEQYF. The CDR3 coding sequence is TGTGCCAGCAGTCAAGGACAATCCACCTACGAGCAGTACTTC.

V and J are TRBV2 and TRBJ2-6; D possibly corresponds to TRBD2 (6 bases). Germline-derived CDR1 and CDR2 are SNHLY and FYNNEI. This CDR3 has 13 residues. The V gene lost 8 bases and the J gene lost 2 bases, with 7 bases spanning the gap. In nucleotides, the CDR3 is TGTGCCAGCCGGGGGACTGGGGCCAACGTCCTGACTTTC. Protein: CASRGTGANVLTF.

In its sample, this clone was seen once. The chain uses TRBV5-1 and TRBJ2-1, with TRBD1 as a possible D gene (6 bases). Germline V CDR1 and CDR2: SGHRS, YFSETQ. Trimming left V 0 bases short and J 7 bases short, with 17 bases between. The CDR3 loop spans 16 amino acids. CDR3 in amino acids: CASSLGGQAPPNEQFF. The CDR3 region has the DNA TGCGCCAGCAGCTTGGGGGGGCAGGCTCCACCAAATGAGCAGTTCTTC.

The chain combines TRBV4-1 with TRBJ1-5; D is unresolved. The CDR3 loop spans 15 amino acids. Between the trimmed V and J ends, which lost 2 bases and 6 bases, there was a span of 14 bases. Germline loops: CDR1 MGHRA, CDR2 YSYEKL. The CDR3 DNA reads as TGCGCCAGCAGCCAATCGGGCCCCGAGGGTCAGCCCCAGCATTTT. Its protein product is CASSQSGPEGQPQHF.

This clone was detected only once. This chain joins TRBV11-3 and TRBJ1-1; a weak D match, TRBD1 (6 bases). This CDR3 has 12 residues. The germline CDR1 and CDR2 sequences are SGHNT and YENEEA. The V and J ends lost 4 bases and 5 bases respectively, with 8 bases between them. The CDR3, as DNA: TGTGCCAGCAGCTCGAGGGGGACTGAAGCTTTCTTT. Its translation: CASSSRGTEAFF.

The chain is built from TRBV5-1 and TRBJ1-4, with a weak D call TRBD1 (5 bases). Trimming took 5 bases from V and 2 from J, leaving 13 bases between them. CDR3 length: 15 residues. CDR1 and CDR2 (germline): SGHRS, YFSETQ. The CDR3 reads CASSAREGTNEKLFF. CDR3 coding DNA: TGCGCCAGCAGTGCCCGGGAGGGGACTAATGAAAAACTGTTTTTT.

The chain has TRBV2 and TRBJ2-7; D is possibly TRBD1 (6 bases). V lost 10 bases to trimming and J lost 2 bases, with 18 bases between them. Germline V CDR1 and CDR2: SNHLY, FYNNEI. CDR3 length: 14 amino acids. Here the CDR3 DNA reads TGTGCCATCCCTCGCAGGACAGATCCCTACGAGCAGTACTTC. Translation gives CAIPRRTDPYEQYF.

The chain links TRBV29-1 to TRBJ1-2, with TRBD1 matching over 7 bases. This CDR3 contains 14 residues. The germline gives CDR1 SQVTM, CDR2 ANQGSEA. Trimming removed 4 bases from V and 7 bases from J; junction bases left unmatched: 12. Here the CDR3 reads CSVGQGPAGSGYTF. The DNA of the CDR3 is TGCAGCGTTGGACAGGGTCCCGCGGGCTCTGGCTACACCTTC.

This sequence joins TRBV28 and TRBJ2-1; weak D call: TRBD1 (5 bases). CDR1 is MDHEN and CDR2 is SYDVKM in the germline V gene. V was shortened by 5 bases and J by 0 bases, with 11 bases between the two germline ends. The CDR3 runs 15 residues. The CDR3 nucleotides read TGTGCCAGCAGTGTGACAGACCTCTCCTACAATGAGCAGTTCTTC. This sequence encodes CASSVTDLSYNEQFF.

The CDR3 sequence: CASSQAGEDYGYTF. The DNA of the CDR3 is TGTGCCAGCAGCCAAGCGGGGGAGGACTATGGCTACACCTTC. This rearrangement joins TRBV14 to TRBJ1-2, with a possible D match to TRBD1 (5 bases). The V gene's germline CDR1 is SGHDN and CDR2 FVKESK. The CDR3 runs to 14 residues. Trimming removed 1 base from V and 3 bases from J, with 9 bases in between.

DNA for the CDR3: TGTGCCAGTAGTATAGATATGGGAGCAACCTACAATGAGCAGTTCTTC. Its protein product is CASSIDMGATYNEQFF. This chain links TRBV19 with TRBJ2-1, with a possible D match to TRBD2 (5 bases). The V gene's germline CDR1 is LNHDA and CDR2 SQIVND (reference sequence). V was cut by 0 bases and J by 2 bases, with 11 bases left in between. The CDR3 extends over 16 amino acids.

The J gene is TRBJ2-7, the V gene TRBV9; TRBD2 aligns across 8 bases. Germline V lookup: CDR1 SGDLS, CDR2 YYNGEE. CDR3 length equals 14 residues. J gave up 7 bases and V 0 bases, and 6 bases lay outside the gene matches. The CDR3 is CASSVAGGLGEQYF. Here the CDR3 DNA reads TGTGCCAGCAGCGTAGCGGGAGGGCTGGGAGAGCAGTACTTC. Full variable domain (rest looked up from reference TRBV9 and TRBJ2-7): DSGVTQTPKHLITATGQRVTLRCSPRSGDLSVYWYQQSLDQGLQFLIQYYNGEERAKGNILERFSAQQFPDLHSELNLSSLELGDSALYFCASSVAGGLGEQYFGPGTRLTVT.

This clone appeared once. The rearrangement uses TRBV5-6 and TRBJ2-3; 7 bases match TRBD1. CDR3 size: 14 residues. Germline loops: CDR1 SGHDT, CDR2 YYEEEE. V lost 6 bases and J lost 2; bases outside the gene matches: 6. The CDR3 reads CASNVQGTTDTQYF. In DNA, the CDR3 is TGTGCCAGCAACGTACAGGGGACCACAGATACGCAGTATTTT.

The V call is TRBV29-1, the J call TRBJ2-3; 9 bases line up with TRBD2. The CDR3 totals 14 residues. Germline assignment: CDR1 SQVTM and CDR2 ANQGSEA. V lost 7 bases, J lost 0 bases, and 5 bases stayed unmatched. The chain's CDR3 is CSGTLAGSTDTQYF. The DNA for the CDR3 is TGCAGCGGCACCCTAGCGGGGAGCACAGATACGCAGTATTTT.

The chain carries TRBV9 and TRBJ2-3; 8 nucleotides match TRBD2. The junction had 8 bases not matched to a gene; V was cut back by 0 bases and J by 5 bases. Germline CDR1 SGDLS, CDR2 YYNGEE. The CDR3 spans 16 residues. The CDR3 reads CASSVGGSGSEDTQYF. CDR3 bases: TGTGCCAGCAGCGTAGGGGGGAGCGGGAGTGAAGATACGCAGTATTTT.

As for this clone: Other DNA sequences in the sample encode the same CDR3. This chain connects TRBV9 to TRBJ2-1; 7 nucleotides match TRBD2. V lost 0 bases to trimming and J lost 0 bases; unmatched junction nucleotides: 3. The V gene's germline CDR1 is SGDLS and CDR2 YYNGEE. This CDR3 spans 16 amino acids. Here the CDR3 reads CASSVEGGSSYNEQFF. For the CDR3, the DNA is TGTGCCAGCAGCGTAGAGGGCGGGAGCTCCTACAATGAGCAGTTCTTC.

The V call is TRBV11-1, the J call TRBJ2-7; D uncertain. V shed 8 bases and J shed 2 bases, with 10 bases lying between them. The germline gives CDR1 SGHAT, CDR2 FQDESV (reference sequence). The CDR3 has 12 amino acids. The CDR3 DNA follows: TGTGCCAGCGCCCCAACAGCCTACGAGCAGTACTTC. This codes for CASAPTAYEQYF. Full variable domain (outside the CDR3, taken from reference TRBV11-1 and TRBJ2-7): EAEVAQSPRYKITEKSQAVAFWCDPISGHATLYWYRQILGQGPELLVQFQDESVVDDSQLPKDRFSAERLKGVDSTLKIQPAELGDSAMYLCASAPTAYEQYFGPGTRLTVT.

V usage is TRBV5-1 and J usage is TRBJ2-1; a possible D gene is TRBD2 (5 bases). CDR1 and CDR2 (germline): SGHRS, YFSETQ. CDR3 length: 15 residues. V lost 0 bases, J lost 0 bases, and 7 bases lay in between. The DNA for the CDR3 is TGCGCCAGCAGCTTGGAAGGGAGCTCCTACAATGAGCAGTTCTTC. Translated: CASSLEGSSYNEQFF.

This chain joins TRBV29-1 and TRBJ1-3; no clear D gene. Trimming removed 6 bases from V and 0 bases from J, with 9 bases in between. The germline gives CDR1 SQVTM, CDR2 ANQGSEA. The CDR3 covers 13 residues. CDR3 DNA: TGCAGCGTCTTAGAGTACTCTGGAAACACCATATATTTT. Translation gives CSVLEYSGNTIYF.

CDR3 DNA: TGTGCCAGCAGTTCTTTGACAGGGAATGAAAAACTGTTTTTT. Encoded protein: CASSSLTGNEKLFF. This chain connects TRBV6-1 to TRBJ1-4; 7 nucleotides agree with TRBD1. This CDR3 contains 14 residues. The germline CDR1 and CDR2 sequences are MNHNS and SASEGT. The trim removed 5 bases at V and 5 bases at J, leaving 5 bases unmatched.

The gene calls are TRBV27 and TRBJ2-1, with no clear D. The ends were cut back, 0 bases at V and 6 bases at J, with 15 bases in the middle. Germline V gene sequence: CDR1 MNHEY, CDR2 SMNVEV (reference sequence). This CDR3 spans 16 amino acids. The CDR3 sequence is CASSLSPLPPVNEQFF. The DNA of the CDR3 is TGTGCCAGCAGTTTATCTCCCCTCCCCCCGGTCAATGAGCAGTTCTTC.